Below are 5 T cell receptor beta chains sequenced from a single sample in a study of T cell repertoires in ileal Crohn's disease. TCRdb keeps only in-frame clones here, not all; method: immunoSEQ multiplex PCR. The sample yields approximately 5,000 clones, approximately 78% seen once. The material sequenced was ileal tissue. These receptors all come from an adult with Crohn's disease.

V is TRBV11-1 and J is TRBJ2-7; 7 positions agree with TRBD1. This CDR3 region has 15 residues. The germline gives CDR1 SGHAT, CDR2 FQDESV (reference sequence). Trimming took 5 bases from V and 2 from J; bases not matched to a gene: 9. Here the CDR3 DNA reads TGTGCCAGCAGCCCCCAGACAGGGAAACCCTACGAGCAGTACTTC. Protein product: CASSPQTGKPYEQYF.

The chain recombines TRBV28 with TRBJ1-1, with 9 nucleotides matching TRBD1. CDR3 length: 13 residues. Germline values: CDR1 MDHEN, CDR2 SYDVKM. V was pared by 3 bases and J by 10 bases, with 6 bases of the junction left unmatched. In DNA, the CDR3 is TGTGCCAGCAGTTTCCTTCGACAGGGGGGAGCTTTCTTT. This codes for CASSFLRQGGAFF.

V and J are TRBV19 and TRBJ1-2; D might be TRBD1 (5 bases). The germline V and J ends were trimmed by 5 bases and 4 bases, with 17 bases remaining between them. Germline CDR1 is LNHDA and CDR2 is SQIVND (reference sequence). The CDR3 contains 15 residues. CDR3 protein: CASSPQGDSGYGYTF. The CDR3 DNA reads TGTGCCAGTAGTCCCCAAGGGGATTCGGGCTATGGCTACACCTTC. Filled out from reference TRBV19 and TRBJ1-2, the complete variable domain reads DGGITQSPKYLFRKEGQNVTLSCEQNLNHDAMYWYRQDPGQGLRLIYYSQIVNDFQKGDIAEGYSVSREKKESFPLTVTSAQKNPTAFYLCASSPQGDSGYGYTFGSGTRLTVV.

The rearrangement links TRBV7-2 to TRBJ1-5, with TRBD1 matching 7 bases. Unmatched junction bases numbered 11, after V lost 5 bases and J lost 7 bases. The CDR3 is 15 residues long. The germline V gene has CDR1 SGHTA and CDR2 FQGNSA. The CDR3 protein is CASSQRQGSGQPQHF. The CDR3, as DNA: TGTGCCAGCAGCCAGCGACAGGGCTCGGGCCAGCCCCAGCATTTT.

V is TRBV6-5 and J is TRBJ2-7; the D gene is possibly TRBD1 (5 bases). V was cut by 2 bases and J by 0 bases, with 8 bases left in between. The V gene's germline CDR1 is MNHEY and CDR2 SVGAGI. This CDR3 spans 14 amino acids. The CDR3 DNA is TGTGCCAGCAGTTACCAGGGAAGCTCCTACGAGCAGTACTTC. Translation gives CASSYQGSSYEQYF.